This TCR beta chain was sequenced for a study of T cell responses to AZD1222 COVID-19 vaccine. Study results and caveats: It should be noted that donors were predominantly white British and more often female, and clonal diversity was possibly underestimated. At baseline, just six or seven AZD1222 recipients tested seropositive. Targets within unmutated variant regions were reportedly found for nearly half of spike-specific TCRs.

Generated by immunoSEQ multiplex PCR, the TCRdb table keeps only in-frame clones and is missing some. The sample yields about 49,000 clones, around 80% seen once. Germline CDR1 reads SGHAT; CDR2 reads FQNNGV. The CDR3 extends over 14 amino acids. A note on this clone: Its antigen is unknown.

This specimen consisted of peripheral blood, obtained on day 0 of MenACWY control vaccination. This receptor was identified in an adult in good health. The chain joins TRBV11-2 to TRBJ2-3; D is possibly TRBD1 (6 bases). This chain's CDR3 is CAVSLMAGADTQYF. DNA for the CDR3: TGTGCGGTCAGCTTAATGGCAGGGGCCGATACGCAGTATTTT. The variable domain in full, completed from reference TRBV11-2 and TRBJ2-3, reads EAGVAQSPRYKIIEKRQSVAFWCNPISGHATLYWYQQILGQGPKLLIQFQNNGVVDDSQLPKDRFSAERLKGVDSTLKIQPAKLEDSAVYLCAVSLMAGADTQYFGPGTRLTVL.